One sample yielded the 20 T cell receptor beta chains listed below, sequenced in a study of shared clonotypes between healthy human individuals. Profiling relied on immunoSEQ multiplex PCR, and the TCRdb table lists in-frame clones only, not all of them. Among roughly 2 million clones listed, around 95% were seen once. The source material was naive CD4+ T cells sorted from blood. Subset in this sample: CD45RA+ positively selected. These receptors were collected from a man between 18 and 35 years old in good health.

The chain links TRBV27 to TRBJ2-1, with 9 bases that match TRBD2. Germline trimming cut 3 bases from V and 5 bases from J; bases unmatched to any gene: 8. CDR3 length: 16 amino acids. Germline loops: CDR1 MNHEY, CDR2 SMNVEV (reference sequence). CDR3 amino acids: CASSFGGSGRHNEQFF. The CDR3, as DNA: TGTGCCAGCAGTTTTGGGGGAAGCGGGAGGCACAATGAGCAGTTCTTC.

This chain uses TRBV18 with TRBJ1-4, with TRBD1 as a possible D gene (6 bases). This CDR3 comprises 13 residues. The germline CDR1 and CDR2 sequences are KGHSH and LQKENI. V lost 4 bases to trimming and J lost 3 bases, with 6 bases between them. The CDR3 loop is CASSRQANEKLFF. CDR3 in DNA: TGTGCCAGCTCACGACAGGCTAATGAAAAACTGTTTTTT. Together with reference TRBV18 and TRBJ1-4, the CDR3 gives the full variable domain: NAGVMQNPRHLVRRRGQEARLRCSPMKGHSHVYWYRQLPEEGLKFMVYLQKENIIDESGMPKERFSAEFPKEGPSILRIQQVVRGDSAAYFCASSRQANEKLFFGSGTQLSVL.

Concerning this clone itself: Other DNA sequences from this sample encode an identical CDR3 as well. The DNA for the CDR3 is TGTGCCTGGAATCTCGGTGACGAGCAGTACTTC. It specifies CAWNLGDEQYF. This rearrangement joins TRBV30 to TRBJ2-7; D not certain. The CDR3 length is 11 residues. Trimming took off 4 bases at V and 5 bases at J, with 9 bases between the two ends. Germline V gene data show CDR1 as GTSNPN and CDR2 as SVGIG (reference sequence).

The chain couples TRBV19 to TRBJ2-6; D not certain. CDR3 size: 14 residues. With 11 bases removed from V and 2 bases from J, the gap between germline ends came to 13 bases. Looked up from germline, CDR1 is LNHDA and CDR2 is SQIVND (reference sequence). The CDR3 region is CASRRLAGANVLTF. The CDR3 DNA sequence: TGTGCCTCCCGTAGGCTAGCTGGGGCCAACGTCCTGACTTTC.

The V and J genes are TRBV10-2 and TRBJ1-4; D is perhaps TRBD1 (6 bases). With 2 bases removed from V and 10 bases from J, the gap between germline ends came to 8 bases. CDR3 size: 12 residues. Germline-derived CDR1 and CDR2 are WSHSY and SAAADI. CDR3 nucleotide sequence: TGCGCCAGCAGTGAGGAGGGGGTAAAACTGTTTTTT. Amino acid sequence: CASSEEGVKLFF.

The V call is TRBV2, the J call TRBJ2-2, with D uncertain. The V end was cut by 5 bases, the J end by 4 bases, with 8 bases between. Germline CDR1 is SNHLY and CDR2 is FYNNEI. This CDR3 is built from 13 residues. CDR3 sequence (DNA): TGTGCCAGCAGTCGGGCCTTCACCGGGGAGCTGTTTTTT. This encodes CASSRAFTGELFF.

A note on this clone: Within the sample, other DNA sequences also encode this same CDR3. The chain is built from TRBV12-5 and TRBJ2-5, with no clear D. This CDR3 region has 13 residues. The germline gives CDR1 LGHNT, CDR2 FRNRAP. V gave up 1 base and J gave up 1 base, with 4 bases separating them. CDR3 sequence: CASGLGAQETQYF. The CDR3 nucleotides read TGTGCTAGTGGTTTGGGGGCCCAAGAGACCCAGTACTTC.

In the case of this clone: This same CDR3 is encoded by further DNA sequences in the sample. The J gene is TRBJ2-5, the V gene TRBV11-3, with D perhaps matching TRBD2 (7 bases). CDR3 size: 16 residues. V was trimmed by 0 bases and J by 2 bases, leaving 13 bases between them. Germline CDR1 SGHNT, CDR2 YENEEA. CDR3 sequence (DNA): TGTGCCAGCAGCTTAGAGGGGGGGCGCGGGCAAGAGACCCAGTACTTC. This codes for CASSLEGGRGQETQYF.

The genes are TRBV11-2 and TRBJ1-4; weak D call: TRBD1 (5 bases). Germline V CDR1 and CDR2: SGHAT, FQNNGV. The CDR3 totals 13 residues. The germline V and J ends were trimmed by 3 bases and 5 bases, with 7 bases remaining between them. The CDR3 DNA sequence: TGTGCCAGCAGCTTCGCAGGGAATGAAAAACTGTTTTTT. Translated: CASSFAGNEKLFF.

V gene TRBV7-2 combines with J gene TRBJ2-7, with unresolved D. The CDR3 is 14 amino acids. The V end was cut by 6 bases, the J end by 2 bases, with 14 bases between. The germline V gene has CDR1 SGHTA and CDR2 FQGNSA. The CDR3 loop reads CASRTTGITYEQYF. For the CDR3, the DNA is TGTGCCAGCAGGACGACTGGGATAACCTACGAGCAGTACTTC.

The chain has TRBV4-2 and TRBJ1-5, with D unclear. The CDR3 covers 15 residues. Deletions cut 0 bases from V and 1 base from J, with 7 bases between. CDR1 is LGHNA, CDR2 YNFKEQ, per germline. CDR3 loop: CASSQEAGSNQPQHF. CDR3 nucleotide sequence: TGTGCCAGCAGCCAAGAGGCGGGGAGCAATCAGCCCCAGCATTTT.

For this clone: The same CDR3 also results from other DNA sequences found in this sample. V usage is TRBV5-1 and J usage is TRBJ2-2; no clear D. The V gene's germline CDR1 is SGHRS and CDR2 YFSETQ. The CDR3 runs to 13 residues. The germline V and J ends were trimmed by 4 bases and 0 bases, with 4 bases remaining between them. This chain's CDR3 is CASSPSNTGELFF. For the CDR3, the DNA is TGCGCCAGCAGCCCTTCGAACACCGGGGAGCTGTTTTTT.

The CDR3 reads CASSLAKAGQGAEKLFF. CDR3 sequence (DNA): TGTGCCAGCAGCTTGGCGAAGGCGGGACAGGGGGCGGAAAAACTGTTTTTT. The chain joins TRBV5-6 to TRBJ1-4; 12 bases agree with TRBD1. Germline V CDR1 and CDR2: SGHDT, YYEEEE. The CDR3 runs 17 residues. V lost 0 bases and J lost 8; bases outside the gene matches: 8.

The V and J genes are TRBV2 and TRBJ2-5; D is perhaps TRBD1 (5 bases). V lost 8 bases, J lost 7 bases, and 11 bases lay in between. CDR3 length equals 11 residues. The germline V gene has CDR1 SNHLY and CDR2 FYNNEI. The CDR3 region is CASVGVWTQYF. DNA of the CDR3: TGTGCCAGCGTAGGGGTTTGGACCCAGTACTTC. Complete variable domain (other parts from reference TRBV2 and TRBJ2-5): EPEVTQTPSHQVTQMGQEVILRCVPISNHLYFYWYRQILGQKVEFLVSFYNNEISEKSEIFDDQFSVERPDGSNFTLKIRSTKLEDSAMYFCASVGVWTQYFGPGTRLLVL.

The chain recombines TRBV11-2 with TRBJ2-1; D gene unclear. CDR1 and CDR2 (germline): SGHAT, FQNNGV. The CDR3 covers 15 residues. V lost 1 base and J 7 bases, leaving 14 bases between the germline ends. The CDR3 spells CASSLGVGWNNEQFF. In DNA, the CDR3 is TGTGCCAGCAGCTTAGGGGTAGGATGGAATAATGAGCAGTTCTTC.

A word on this clone: Additional DNA sequences in this sample encode the identical CDR3. The chain carries TRBV5-4 and TRBJ2-3; TRBD1 or TRBD2 may be the D gene (6 bases each). V gave up 4 bases and J gave up 1 base, with 13 bases separating them. CDR3 length: 15 residues. Germline V gives CDR1 SGHNT, CDR2 YYREEE (reference sequence). CDR3 residues: CASSLDGGRTDTQYF. The DNA for the CDR3 is TGTGCCAGCAGCCTAGATGGGGGGCGCACAGATACGCAGTATTTT.

This chain links TRBV5-6 with TRBJ1-1, with D maybe TRBD1 (6 bases). With 1 base removed from V and 1 base from J, the gap between germline ends came to 11 bases. CDR1 and CDR2 (germline): SGHDT, YYEEEE. The CDR3 contains 15 residues. Written as DNA, the CDR3 is TGTGCCAGCAGCTTGCGATTGACAGGGAACACTGAAGCTTTCTTT. Translating gives CASSLRLTGNTEAFF.

This clone was counted between two and nine times. DNA for the CDR3: TGTGCCAGTAAAGCGGGCAATCAGCCCCAGCATTTT. This codes for CASKAGNQPQHF. The V gene is TRBV19, the J gene TRBJ1-5; D is unclear. Germline lookup yields CDR1 LNHDA and CDR2 SQIVND (reference sequence). This CDR3 spans 12 amino acids. V lost 7 bases and J 2 bases, leaving 6 bases between the germline ends.

The chain joins TRBV9 to TRBJ1-5, with 7 bases fitting TRBD1. The germline gives CDR1 SGDLS, CDR2 YYNGEE. The CDR3 has 17 amino acids. Germline trimming cut 4 bases from V and 1 base from J; bases unmatched to any gene: 11. CDR3 sequence (DNA): TGTGCCAGCAGCCTCCGGACAGGCTTTGCGAGCAATCAGCCCCAGCATTTT. Amino acids: CASSLRTGFASNQPQHF. The variable domain in full, completed from reference TRBV9 and TRBJ1-5, reads DSGVTQTPKHLITATGQRVTLRCSPRSGDLSVYWYQQSLDQGLQFLIQYYNGEERAKGNILERFSAQQFPDLHSELNLSSLELGDSALYFCASSLRTGFASNQPQHFGDGTRLSIL.

CDR3 in amino acids: CASSYELTGALGNIQYF. As DNA, the CDR3 is TGCGCCAGCAGCTATGAATTGACAGGGGCCCTTGGGAACATTCAGTACTTC. The V gene is TRBV5-1, the J gene TRBJ2-4; 8 nucleotides line up with TRBD1. V lost 3 bases to trimming and J lost 7 bases; unmatched junction nucleotides: 15. The V gene's germline CDR1 is SGHRS and CDR2 YFSETQ. This CDR3 contains 17 residues.